The 2 T cell receptor beta chains given below trace back to one sample, sequenced in a study of blood T cells in healthy people across ages (dated by TCRdb to the mid-2010s). Libraries were prepared through 5' RACE. Sequencing took place on an Illumina HiSeq 2500. A second PCR of roughly 6 to 11 cycles was run with a J-beta primer mix and a sample-barcoded 5' primer. TCRdb cleaned the public reads at Q25 with fastp, built clones with MiXCR and kept in-frame beta chains. Rows are unified per CDR3 protein, each entry keeping the most common DNA and genes. For this sample there are 630,000 or so distinct CDR3 sequences; 32% appear just once. Of the sample, approximately 15% is held by the ten largest clones. The sample consisted of blood. These receptors were obtained from a woman older than 75 in good health. Donor details come from another sample of the same person, matched by shared clones.

This chain joins TRBV12-3 or TRBV12-4 and TRBJ1-1; D unclear. Deletions cut 3 bases from V and 1 base from J, with 12 bases between. This CDR3 has 15 amino acids. The chain's CDR3 is CASSLVGIKNTEAFF. The CDR3 DNA sequence: TGTGCCAGCAGTTTGGTCGGGATAAAGAACACTGAAGCTTTCTTT.

The sample holds many counts of this clonotype. The rearrangement uses TRBV4-3 and TRBJ2-1; a possible D gene is TRBD1 (5 bases). V dropped 6 bases and J dropped 5 bases, with 11 bases sitting between them. CDR1 is LGHNA and CDR2 is YSLEER in the germline V gene. The CDR3 spans 13 residues. CDR3 nucleotides: TGCGCCAGCAGGATGTTAGGGGACAATGAGCAGTTCTTC. Protein sequence: CASRMLGDNEQFF.